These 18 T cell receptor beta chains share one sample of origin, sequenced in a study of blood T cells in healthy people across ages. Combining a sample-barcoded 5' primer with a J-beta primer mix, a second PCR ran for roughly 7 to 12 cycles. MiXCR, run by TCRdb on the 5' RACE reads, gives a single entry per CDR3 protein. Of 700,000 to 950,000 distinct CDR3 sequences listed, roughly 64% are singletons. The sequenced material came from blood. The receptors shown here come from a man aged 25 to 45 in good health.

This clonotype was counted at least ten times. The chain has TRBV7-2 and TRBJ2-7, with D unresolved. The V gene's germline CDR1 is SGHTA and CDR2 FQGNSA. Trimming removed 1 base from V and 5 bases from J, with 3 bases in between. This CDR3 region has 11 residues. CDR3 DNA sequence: TGTGCCAGCAGCTTAGTGGACGAGCAGTACTTC. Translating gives CASSLVDEQYF.

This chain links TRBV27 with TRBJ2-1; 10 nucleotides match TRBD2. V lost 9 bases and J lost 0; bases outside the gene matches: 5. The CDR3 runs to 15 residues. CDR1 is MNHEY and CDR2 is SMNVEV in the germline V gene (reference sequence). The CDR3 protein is CASNSGGFSYNEQFF. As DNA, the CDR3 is TGTGCCAGTAATAGCGGGGGGTTCTCCTACAATGAGCAGTTCTTC.

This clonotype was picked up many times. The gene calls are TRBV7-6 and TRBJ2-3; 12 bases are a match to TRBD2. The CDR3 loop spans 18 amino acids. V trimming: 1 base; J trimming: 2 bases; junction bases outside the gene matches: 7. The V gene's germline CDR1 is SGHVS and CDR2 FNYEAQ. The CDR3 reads CASSLGLAGGQVTDTQYF. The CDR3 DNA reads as TGTGCCAGCAGCTTAGGCCTAGCGGGGGGGCAGGTCACAGATACGCAGTATTTT.

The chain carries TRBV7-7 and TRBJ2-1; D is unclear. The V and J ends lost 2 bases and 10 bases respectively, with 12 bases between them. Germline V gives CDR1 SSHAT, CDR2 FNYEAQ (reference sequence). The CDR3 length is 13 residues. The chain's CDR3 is CASSLSMAAEQFF. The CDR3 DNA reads TGTGCCAGCAGCTTAAGTATGGCCGCCGAGCAGTTCTTC.

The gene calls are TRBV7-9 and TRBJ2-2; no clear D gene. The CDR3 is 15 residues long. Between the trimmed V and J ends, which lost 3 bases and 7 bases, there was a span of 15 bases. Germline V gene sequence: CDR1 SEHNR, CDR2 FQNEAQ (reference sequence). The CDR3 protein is CASSLSDTKNGELFF. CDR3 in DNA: TGTGCCAGCAGCTTGTCGGATACTAAAAACGGGGAGCTGTTTTTT.

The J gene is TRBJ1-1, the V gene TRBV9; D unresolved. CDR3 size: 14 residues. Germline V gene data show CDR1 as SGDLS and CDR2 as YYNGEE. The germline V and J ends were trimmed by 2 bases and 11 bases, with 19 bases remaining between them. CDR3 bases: TGTGCCAGCAGCGTCGGGCAGGCCCCTAAAGAGGCTTTCTTT. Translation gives CASSVGQAPKEAFF.

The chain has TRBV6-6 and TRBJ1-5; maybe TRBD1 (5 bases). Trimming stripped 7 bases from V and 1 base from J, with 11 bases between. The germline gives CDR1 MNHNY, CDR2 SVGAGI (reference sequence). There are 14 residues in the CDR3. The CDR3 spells CASKEGTSNQPQHF. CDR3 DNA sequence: TGTGCCAGCAAGGAGGGGACGAGCAATCAGCCCCAGCATTTT.

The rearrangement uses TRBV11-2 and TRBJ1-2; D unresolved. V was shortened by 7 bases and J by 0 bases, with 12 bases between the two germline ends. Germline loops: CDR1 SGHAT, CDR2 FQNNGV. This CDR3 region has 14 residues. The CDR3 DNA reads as TGTGCCAGCACCCCCGGAAAGGCTAACTATGGCTACACCTTC. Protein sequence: CASTPGKANYGYTF. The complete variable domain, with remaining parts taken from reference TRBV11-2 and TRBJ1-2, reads EAGVAQSPRYKIIEKRQSVAFWCNPISGHATLYWYQQILGQGPKLLIQFQNNGVVDDSQLPKDRFSAERLKGVDSTLKIQPAKLEDSAVYLCASTPGKANYGYTFGSGTRLTVV.

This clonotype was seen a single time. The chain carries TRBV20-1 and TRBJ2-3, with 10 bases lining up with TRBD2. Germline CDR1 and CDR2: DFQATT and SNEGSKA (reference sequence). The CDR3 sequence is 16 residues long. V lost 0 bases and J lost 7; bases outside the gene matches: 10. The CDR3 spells CSARDKRGGDPNTQYF. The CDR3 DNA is TGCAGTGCTAGAGACAAGCGGGGGGGCGATCCAAATACGCAGTATTTT.

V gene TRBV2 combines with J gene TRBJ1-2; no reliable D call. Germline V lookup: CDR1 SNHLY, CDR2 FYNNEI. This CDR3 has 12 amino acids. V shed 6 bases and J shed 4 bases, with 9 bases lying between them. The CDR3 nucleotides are TGTGCCAGCAGAAGGAATTTCTATGGCTACACCTTC. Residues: CASRRNFYGYTF.

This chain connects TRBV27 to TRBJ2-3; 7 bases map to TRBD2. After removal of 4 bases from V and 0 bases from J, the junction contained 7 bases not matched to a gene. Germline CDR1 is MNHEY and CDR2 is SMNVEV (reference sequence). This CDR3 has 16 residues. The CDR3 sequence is CASSWGEGKSTDTQYF. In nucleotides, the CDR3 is TGTGCCAGCAGTTGGGGGGAGGGAAAGAGCACAGATACGCAGTATTTT.

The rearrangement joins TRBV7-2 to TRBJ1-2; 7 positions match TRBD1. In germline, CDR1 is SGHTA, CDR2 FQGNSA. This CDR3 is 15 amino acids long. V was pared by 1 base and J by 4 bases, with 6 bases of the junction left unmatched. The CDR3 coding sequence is TGTGCCAGCAGCTTAGAGGGGCACAGGGGCTATGGCTACACCTTC. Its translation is CASSLEGHRGYGYTF.

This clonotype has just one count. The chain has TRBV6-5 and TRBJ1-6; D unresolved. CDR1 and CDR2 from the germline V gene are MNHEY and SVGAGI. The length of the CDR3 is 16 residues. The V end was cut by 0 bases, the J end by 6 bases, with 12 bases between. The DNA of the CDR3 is TGTGCCAGCAGTTACTCGATATCCGTCGGTAATTCACCCCTCCACTTT. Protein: CASSYSISVGNSPLHF.

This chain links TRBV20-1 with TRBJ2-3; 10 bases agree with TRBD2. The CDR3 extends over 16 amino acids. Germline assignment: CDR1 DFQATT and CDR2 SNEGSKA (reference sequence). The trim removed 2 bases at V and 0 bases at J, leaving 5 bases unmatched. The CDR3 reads CSARPSGSFSTDTQYF. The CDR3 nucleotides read TGCAGTGCTAGACCTAGCGGGAGTTTTAGCACAGATACGCAGTATTTT.

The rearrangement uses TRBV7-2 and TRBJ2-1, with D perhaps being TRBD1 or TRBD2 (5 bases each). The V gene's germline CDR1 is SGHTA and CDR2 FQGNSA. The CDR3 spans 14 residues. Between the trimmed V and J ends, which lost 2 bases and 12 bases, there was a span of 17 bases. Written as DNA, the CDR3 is TGTGCCAGCAGCTTAAGTCGGGGACCCTCCGGGCAGTTCTTC. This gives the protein CASSLSRGPSGQFF.

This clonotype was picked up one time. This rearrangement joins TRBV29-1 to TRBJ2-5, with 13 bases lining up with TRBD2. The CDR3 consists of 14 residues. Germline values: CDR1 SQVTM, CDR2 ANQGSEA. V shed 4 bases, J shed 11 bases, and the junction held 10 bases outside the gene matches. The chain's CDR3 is CSVGTSGRGDEQYF. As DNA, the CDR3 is TGCAGCGTTGGGACTAGCGGGAGAGGGGATGAGCAGTACTTC.

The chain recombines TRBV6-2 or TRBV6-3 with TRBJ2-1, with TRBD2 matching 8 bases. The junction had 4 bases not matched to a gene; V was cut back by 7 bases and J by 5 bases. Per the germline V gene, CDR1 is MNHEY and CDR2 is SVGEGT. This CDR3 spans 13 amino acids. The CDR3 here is CASKLAGDNEQFF. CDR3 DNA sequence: TGTGCCAGCAAGCTAGCGGGCGACAATGAGCAGTTCTTC.

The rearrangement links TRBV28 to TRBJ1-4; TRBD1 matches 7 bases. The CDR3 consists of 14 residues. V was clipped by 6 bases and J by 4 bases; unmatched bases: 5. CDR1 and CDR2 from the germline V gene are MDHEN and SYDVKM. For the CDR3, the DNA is TGTGCCAGCAGAAGGGACAGAGTTAATGAAAAACTGTTTTTT. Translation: CASRRDRVNEKLFF.